The clone carrying this T cell receptor (beta chain) was recorded only once. This specimen comes from a study of blood T cell repertoires in COVID-19. Study in general: Samples representing acute and convalescent COVID-19 were sourced from the United States, Italy and Spain. The analysed material was cDNA or gDNA that came from T cells, B-cell-depleted T cells, or PBMCs.

Across 24 US areas, participants ranged in age from roughly 18 to 95 years. Recovered participants had two consecutive negative NP/OP PCR tests, healthcare professional clearance, or symptom resolution. Repertoires were generated with immunoSEQ multiplex PCR, while TCRdb's copy carries only in-frame clones and drops some. The sample shows roughly 240,000 clones, about 83% of them seen only once. Germline-derived CDR1 and CDR2 are SGHNT and YYREEE (reference sequence). V gave up 2 bases and J gave up 3 bases, with 12 bases separating them. There are 15 residues in the CDR3. The sequencing input was PBMCs or T cells enriched from blood (not recorded which). V gene TRBV5-4 combines with J gene TRBJ1-3; TRBD1 is a possible D gene (5 bases). This receptor was identified in a woman aged 45-65 years who had recovered from COVID-19. In DNA form, the CDR3 reads TGTGCCAGCAGCTTAAAAGGGGCTGGTGGAAACACCATATATTTT. This gives the protein CASSLKGAGGNTIYF. Together with reference TRBV5-4 and TRBJ1-3, the CDR3 gives the full variable domain: ETGVTQSPTHLIKTRGQQVTLRCSSQSGHNTVSWYQQALGQGPQFIFQYYREEENGRGNFPPRFSGLQFPNYSSELNVNALELDDSALYLCASSLKGAGGNTIYFGEGSWLTVV.